In this sample, the clone carrying this T cell receptor (beta chain) turned up once. This specimen comes from a study of blood T cell repertoires in COVID-19. The overall study: PBMCs, B-cell-depleted T cells, or T cells provided the cDNA or gDNA that made up the material.

Profiling relied on immunoSEQ multiplex PCR, and the TCRdb table lists in-frame clones only, not all of them. The sample yields 360,000 or so clones, 85% to 90% seen once. The age range of participants was about 18 to 100 years, with residence in roughly 25 US areas. In assigning cohorts, the study relied on participant-reported clinical history. The source of this sequence is a woman in her twenties or thirties who had recovered from COVID-19. Sequencing input: PBMCs or T cells enriched from blood (not recorded which).

This chain's CDR3 is CASSFTGMDEQYF. For the CDR3, the DNA is TGTGCCAGCAGCTTCACAGGGATGGACGAGCAGTACTTC. This chain connects TRBV11-3 to TRBJ2-7; perhaps TRBD1 as D (6 bases). The CDR3 is made up of 13 amino acids. CDR1 is SGHNT, CDR2 YENEEA, per germline. Trimming shortened V by 3 bases and J by 5 bases, and 11 bases separated the two germline ends.